This entry is about one TCR beta chain. Its specific antigen is unknown. Base qualities are not recorded, but no much larger clone differs from it by a single base. The library came from RT-PCR. The reads were generated on an Illumina HiSeq 2500. The public sequencing data were trimmed at Q25 with fastp and processed into clonotypes with MiXCR by TCRdb, which kept only in-frame beta chains. CDR3 protein duplicates are merged, each entry listing the most common genes and DNA. For this sample the table gives under 950,000 distinct CDR3 sequences, of which 21% were detected only once. The ten largest clones represent 10% to 13% of the sample. V has 6 bases trimmed and J has 4 bases trimmed; junction bases matching no gene number 12. The CDR3, cysteine through phenylalanine, is 14 amino acids long. Only the CDR3 part of the read is kept: 42 bases, read in frame from the first base. CDR1 and CDR2 (SQVTM, ANQGSEA) derive from the germline V gene.

The data were obtained in a study of response to subunit inactivated influenza vaccine (dated by TCRdb to about 2018). Background on the whole study: Deep quantitative profiling of the T cell receptor repertoire was used in the study to follow responses to a trivalent subunit inactivated influenza vaccine.

Results the study describes overall, beyond this receptor: The authors proposed that each seasonal influenza vaccination may bring in only a limited number of new T cells.

The clonotype originates from a man aged 45-60 years who received an inactivated influenza vaccine. Donor details come from another sample of the same person, matched by shared clones. Sequenced here: PBMCs from blood, sampled less than 6 days after vaccination. The rearranged segments are TRBV29-1 and TRBJ2-7, and TRBD1 matches 7 of the central bases. The DNA sequence is TGCAGCGTCGCCGGGACAGACGGCGCGTACGAGCAGTACTTC. Its amino acids are CSVAGTDGAYEQYF.